This TCR beta chain came from a study of blood T cell repertoires in COVID-19. The CDR3 contains 13 residues. Trimming cost V 0 bases and J 3 bases, with 6 bases left between them. Germline CDR1 is LGHNA and CDR2 is YSLEER. Using immunoSEQ multiplex PCR, the repertoire was profiled, and TCRdb retains in-frame clones only, with some absent. This sample has a few hundred thousand clones, with roughly 87% found just once. The rearrangement uses TRBV4-3 and TRBJ2-7, with a tentative D call TRBD1 (5 bases). The specimen sequenced was PBMCs or T cells enriched from blood (not recorded which). This TCR was recovered from a woman aged 45-59 years who had recovered from COVID-19. CDR3 loop: CASSQEGDYEQYF. The CDR3 DNA follows: TGCGCCAGCAGCCAAGAAGGGGACTACGAGCAGTACTTC.